This T cell receptor (beta chain) originates from a study of vaccination effects on CD4 cells after COVID-19. Germline CDR1 MGHRA, CDR2 YSYEKL. CDR3 length equals 16 residues. Between the trimmed V and J ends, which lost 4 bases and 0 bases, there was a span of 15 bases. Assay: immunoSEQ multiplex PCR; the TCRdb copy retains only in-frame clones and omits some. The profile shows about 79,000 clones, approximately 81% of them singletons. Turning to this clone: The antigen is undetermined.

Viral peptide pools were used in the ViraFEST assay to expand antigen-specific CD4+ T cells, and sequencing came afterward. Researchers isolated CD4+ T cells once approximately eleven days of culture had elapsed. This TCR derives from a human donor who received a COVID-19 vaccine. The chain combines TRBV4-1 with TRBJ1-2; D call uncertain. The material sequenced was CD4+ T cells from PBMCs cultured with HCoV-229E spike peptides, taken before COVID-19 vaccination. CDR3 in DNA: TGCGCCAGCAGCCTCCTCCCGGGCCTGGCTAACTATGGCTACACCTTC. It codes for CASSLLPGLANYGYTF.